These 21 T cell receptor beta chains came from one sample sequenced in a study of T cells after yellow fever vaccination. Via MiXCR, TCRdb re-called the 5' RACE reads, giving one row per CDR3 protein. Among 250,000 to 300,000 distinct CDR3 sequences listed, approximately 8% were seen once. Sequences were derived from CD4+ T cells sorted from PBMCs, sampled 5 days after the yellow fever booster vaccination. These receptors were taken from a man aged 18 to 35 who received the YFV17D yellow fever vaccine.

This clonotype was detected many times. The chain carries TRBV5-1 and TRBJ2-3; 7 bases map to TRBD2. Germline V CDR1 and CDR2: SGHRS, YFSETQ. Trimming at V came to 3 bases and at J to 2 bases, leaving 9 bases not matched to a gene. CDR3 length equals 16 residues. CDR3 sequence (DNA): TGCGCCAGCAGCTCGACAAGACTAGCCGACACAGATACGCAGTATTTT. As protein: CASSSTRLADTDTQYF.

This clonotype was observed a handful of times. The chain carries TRBV9 and TRBJ2-3, with 7 bases fitting TRBD1. The CDR3 has 13 residues. Trimming at V came to 4 bases and at J to 6 bases, leaving 5 bases not matched to a gene. The germline V gene encodes CDR1 SGDLS and CDR2 YYNGEE. CDR3 coding DNA: TGTGCCAGCAGCCAGGGGGTTTCCGATACGCAGTATTTT. Encoded protein: CASSQGVSDTQYF.

This clonotype was observed a few times. The chain carries TRBV6-2 or TRBV6-3 and TRBJ2-5; 7 nucleotides line up with TRBD1. The germline V gene encodes CDR1 MNHEY and CDR2 SVGEGT. J gave up 3 bases and V 5 bases, and 3 bases lay outside the gene matches. The CDR3 consists of 13 residues. CDR3 sequence: CASSKTGEETQYF. CDR3 in DNA: TGTGCCAGCAGTAAAACAGGGGAAGAGACCCAGTACTTC.

This clonotype has ten or more counts. The V call is TRBV11-2, the J call TRBJ2-2; the match to TRBD1 covers 7 bases. The CDR3 totals 15 residues. Germline V gives CDR1 SGHAT, CDR2 FQNNGV. The trim removed 6 bases at V and 4 bases at J, leaving 8 bases unmatched. CDR3: CASRSPRGSTGELFF. For the CDR3, the DNA is TGTGCCAGCAGATCTCCCAGGGGGAGCACCGGGGAGCTGTTTTTT.

The chain couples TRBV20-1 to TRBJ2-3; 7 nucleotides match TRBD1. Germline CDR1 and CDR2: DFQATT and SNEGSKA (reference sequence). The CDR3 covers 13 residues. The V segment lost 6 bases and the J segment 4 bases; nucleotides outside the gene matches: 7. The DNA for the CDR3 is TGCAGTGCCCAACGACAGGGTCCAGATACGCAGTATTTT. It translates to CSAQRQGPDTQYF.

CDR3 nucleotides: TGCGCCAGCAGCTTGGCCGGGGACAGGGGCACTGAAGCTTTCTTT. Protein product: CASSLAGDRGTEAFF. The chain employs TRBV5-1 and TRBJ1-1; TRBD1 agrees at 10 bases. V gave up 0 bases and J gave up 4 bases; unmatched junction bases: 3. Germline V gene sequence: CDR1 SGHRS, CDR2 YFSETQ. The CDR3 length is 15 residues.

The chain's CDR3 is CASSPFGQGLNTEAFF. The CDR3 nucleotides are TGCGCCAGCAGTCCCTTCGGACAGGGATTGAACACTGAAGCTTTCTTT. The chain has TRBV4-1 and TRBJ1-1; 8 positions match TRBD1. Looked up from germline, CDR1 is MGHRA and CDR2 is YSYEKL. The ends lost 6 bases at V and 0 bases at J; junction bases unmatched: 9. The CDR3 is made up of 16 amino acids.

This clonotype has only a few counts. The gene calls are TRBV12-3 or TRBV12-4 and TRBJ1-2; 8 nucleotides match TRBD1. The CDR3 has 14 amino acids. V gave up 4 bases and J gave up 9 bases; unmatched junction bases: 10. CDR3 bases: TGTGCCAGCAGTTCCCGACAGGGGCAGATCAGCTACACCTTC. Protein sequence: CASSSRQGQISYTF.

A few counts support this clonotype. The chain has TRBV9 and TRBJ2-3, with no clear D. V shed 0 bases and J shed 8 bases, with 10 bases lying between them. Germline values: CDR1 SGDLS, CDR2 YYNGEE. CDR3 size: 13 residues. The CDR3 is CASSVGPGGTQYF. In DNA, the CDR3 is TGTGCCAGCAGCGTAGGGCCGGGCGGTACGCAGTATTTT.

This sequence joins TRBV20-1 and TRBJ2-7; D is uncertain. CDR3 length: 15 residues. Trimming stripped 0 bases from V and 2 bases from J, with 14 bases between. The V gene's germline CDR1 is DFQATT and CDR2 SNEGSKA (reference sequence). CDR3 DNA sequence: TGCAGTGCTAGAGATGGTAGGGTTATAACCTACGAGCAGTACTTC. Protein sequence: CSARDGRVITYEQYF.

The chain uses TRBV10-3 and TRBJ2-5, with 8 positions matching TRBD1. V trimming: 0 bases; J trimming: 1 base; junction bases outside the gene matches: 4. There are 16 residues in the CDR3. The germline V gene has CDR1 ENHRY and CDR2 SYGVKD. Here the CDR3 reads CAISESHGQGQETQYF. The DNA of the CDR3 is TGTGCCATCAGTGAGTCGCACGGACAGGGCCAAGAGACCCAGTACTTC.

This clonotype was picked up many times. The V call is TRBV5-1, the J call TRBJ2-1, with D perhaps TRBD2 (5 bases). V was shortened by 1 base and J by 7 bases, with 15 bases between the two germline ends. This CDR3 spans 15 amino acids. CDR1 is SGHRS and CDR2 is YFSETQ in the germline V gene. Written as DNA, the CDR3 is TGCGCCAGCAGCTTGCTCCCGACCCGGAGGAATGAGCAGTTCTTC. The encoded protein is CASSLLPTRRNEQFF.

The rearrangement uses TRBV25-1 and TRBJ1-2; D not certain. CDR3 length: 13 residues. Deletions cut 3 bases from V and 7 bases from J, with 12 bases between. Germline V gene lookup returns CDR1 MGHDK and CDR2 SYGVNS. CDR3 sequence (DNA): TGTGCCAGCAGTGAGGGGTATAGGTTTGGCTACACCTTC. Its translation is CASSEGYRFGYTF.

J is TRBJ2-3 and V is TRBV7-9, with 9 bases aligning to TRBD1. This CDR3 region has 15 residues. Unmatched junction bases numbered 5, after V lost 2 bases and J lost 5 bases. Germline-derived CDR1 and CDR2 are SEHNR and FQNEAQ (reference sequence). CDR3 nucleotide sequence: TGTGCCAGCAGCTTATACAGGGGGCGTGGAGATACGCAGTATTTT. Its protein is CASSLYRGRGDTQYF. Supplemented by reference TRBV7-9 and TRBJ2-3, the full variable domain reads DTGVSQNPRHKITKRGQNVTFRCDPISEHNRLYWYRQTLGQGPEFLTYFQNEAQLEKSRLLSDRFSAERPKGSFSTLEIQRTEQGDSAMYLCASSLYRGRGDTQYFGPGTRLTVL.

In its sample, this clonotype was seen a few times. J is TRBJ1-5 and V is TRBV6-2 or TRBV6-3; 9 nucleotides line up with TRBD1. The J segment lost 7 bases and the V segment lost 7 bases, leaving 14 bases of the junction unmatched. In germline, CDR1 is MNHEY, CDR2 SVGEGT. The CDR3 extends over 16 amino acids. CDR3 DNA: TGTGCCAGCACCGGGCGAACAGGGGGCGCGCGGCAGCCCCAGCATTTT. Protein product: CASTGRTGGARQPQHF.

This clonotype was detected ten times or more. V and J are TRBV7-2 and TRBJ2-5; no firm D call. This CDR3 is 13 amino acids long. CDR1 is SGHTA, CDR2 FQGNSA, per germline. V shed 5 bases and J shed 2 bases, with 9 bases lying between them. The CDR3 bases are TGTGCCAGCAGCCCTAGACGACAAGAGACCCAGTACTTC. As protein: CASSPRRQETQYF.

This clonotype was seen a few times. The chain links TRBV20-1 to TRBJ2-3, with a possible D match to TRBD2 (7 bases). The V gene lost 6 bases and the J gene lost 2 bases, with 18 bases spanning the gap. This CDR3 has 15 amino acids. CDR1 and CDR2 from the germline V gene are DFQATT and SNEGSKA (reference sequence). DNA of the CDR3: TGCAGTGCCCCCTCCCGGGGGGCAAACACAGATACGCAGTATTTT. Protein sequence: CSAPSRGANTDTQYF.

This clonotype was picked up a small number of times. The chain carries TRBV29-1 and TRBJ2-3, with 8 nucleotides matching TRBD1. Germline V gene lookup returns CDR1 SQVTM and CDR2 ANQGSEA. The CDR3 contains 14 residues. V dropped 5 bases and J dropped 3; count of bases not matched to a gene: 7. CDR3 sequence reads: CSVTGQGVTDTQYF. The CDR3 DNA is TGCAGCGTTACCGGACAGGGAGTTACAGATACGCAGTATTTT.

A few counts support this clonotype. The rearrangement uses TRBV4-3 and TRBJ2-4, with D tentatively TRBD2 (6 bases). The germline V gene encodes CDR1 LGHNA and CDR2 YSLEER. V dropped 1 base and J dropped 9 bases, with 10 bases sitting between them. The CDR3 extends over 13 amino acids. The CDR3 spells CASSQVDGGIQYF. CDR3 nucleotide sequence: TGCGCCAGCAGCCAAGTGGACGGGGGCATTCAGTACTTC.

The V gene is TRBV5-1, the J gene TRBJ2-1; D is unclear. The V gene's germline CDR1 is SGHRS and CDR2 YFSETQ. The CDR3 is 13 residues long. Trimming took off 2 bases at V and 5 bases at J, with 8 bases between the two ends. The DNA of the CDR3 is TGCGCCAGCAGCTTAGGAGCCAACAATGAGCAGTTCTTC. The encoded protein is CASSLGANNEQFF.

There are a few counts of this clonotype. The chain has TRBV10-3 and TRBJ1-5, with D tentatively TRBD1 (5 bases). The CDR3 is 15 residues long. Germline CDR1 ENHRY, CDR2 SYGVKD. V lost 7 bases and J 0 bases, leaving 13 bases between the germline ends. The CDR3 nucleotides are TGTGCCATCATCTGGGGGTGGAATAGCAATCAGCCCCAGCATTTT. Encoded protein: CAIIWGWNSNQPQHF.